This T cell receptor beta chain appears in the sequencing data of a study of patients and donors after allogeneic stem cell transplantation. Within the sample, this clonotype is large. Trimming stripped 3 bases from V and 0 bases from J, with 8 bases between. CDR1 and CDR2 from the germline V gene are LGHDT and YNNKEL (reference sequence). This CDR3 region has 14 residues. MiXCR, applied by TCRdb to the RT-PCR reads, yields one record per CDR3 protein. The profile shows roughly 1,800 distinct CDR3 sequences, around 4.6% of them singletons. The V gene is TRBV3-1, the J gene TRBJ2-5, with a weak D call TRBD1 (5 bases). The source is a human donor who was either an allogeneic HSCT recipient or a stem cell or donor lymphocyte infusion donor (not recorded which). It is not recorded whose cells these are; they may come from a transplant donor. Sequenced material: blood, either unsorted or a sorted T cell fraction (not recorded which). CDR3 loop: CASSQRTNQETQYF. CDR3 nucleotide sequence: TGTGCCAGCAGCCAGAGGACAAACCAAGAGACCCAGTACTTC.